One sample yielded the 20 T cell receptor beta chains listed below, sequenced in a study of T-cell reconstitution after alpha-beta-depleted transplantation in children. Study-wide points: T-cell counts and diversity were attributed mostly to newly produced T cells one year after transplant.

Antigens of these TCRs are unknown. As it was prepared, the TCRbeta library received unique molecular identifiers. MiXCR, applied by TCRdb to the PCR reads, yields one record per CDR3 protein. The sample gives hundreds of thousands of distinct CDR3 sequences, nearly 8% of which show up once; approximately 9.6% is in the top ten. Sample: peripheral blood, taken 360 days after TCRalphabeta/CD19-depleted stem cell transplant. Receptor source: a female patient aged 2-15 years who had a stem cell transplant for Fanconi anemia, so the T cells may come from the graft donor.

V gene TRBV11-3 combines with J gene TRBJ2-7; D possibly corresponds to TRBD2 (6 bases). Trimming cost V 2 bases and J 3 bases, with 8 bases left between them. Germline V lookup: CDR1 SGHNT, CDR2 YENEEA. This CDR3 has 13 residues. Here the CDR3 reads CASSLTDYYEQYF. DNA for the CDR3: TGTGCCAGCAGCTTAACGGACTACTACGAGCAGTACTTC.

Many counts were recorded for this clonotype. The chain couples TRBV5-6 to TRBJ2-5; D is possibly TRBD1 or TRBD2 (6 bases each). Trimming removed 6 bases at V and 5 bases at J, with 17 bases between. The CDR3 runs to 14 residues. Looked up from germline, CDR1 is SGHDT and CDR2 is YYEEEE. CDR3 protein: CASTLGGLGETQYF. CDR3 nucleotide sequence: TGTGCCAGCACCCTAGGGGGGCTTGGGGAGACCCAGTACTTC.

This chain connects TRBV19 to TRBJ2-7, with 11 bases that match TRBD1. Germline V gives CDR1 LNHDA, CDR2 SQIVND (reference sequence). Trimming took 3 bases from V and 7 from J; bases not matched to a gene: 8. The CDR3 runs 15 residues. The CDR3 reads CASSISGQGAGEQYF. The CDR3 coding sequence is TGTGCCAGTAGTATCAGCGGACAGGGGGCAGGGGAGCAGTACTTC.

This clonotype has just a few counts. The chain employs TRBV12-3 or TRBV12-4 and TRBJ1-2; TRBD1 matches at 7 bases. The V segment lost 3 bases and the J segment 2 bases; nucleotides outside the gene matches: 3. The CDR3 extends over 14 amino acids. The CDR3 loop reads CASSFSGGNYGYTF. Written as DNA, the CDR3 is TGTGCCAGCAGTTTTTCAGGGGGGAACTATGGCTACACCTTC.

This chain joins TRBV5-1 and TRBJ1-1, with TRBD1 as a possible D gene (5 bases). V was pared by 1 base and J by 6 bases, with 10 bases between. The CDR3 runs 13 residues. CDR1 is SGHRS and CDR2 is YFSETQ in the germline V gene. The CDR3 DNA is TGCGCCAGCAGCTTGTTATGGGGGGCTGAAGCTTTCTTT. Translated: CASSLLWGAEAFF.

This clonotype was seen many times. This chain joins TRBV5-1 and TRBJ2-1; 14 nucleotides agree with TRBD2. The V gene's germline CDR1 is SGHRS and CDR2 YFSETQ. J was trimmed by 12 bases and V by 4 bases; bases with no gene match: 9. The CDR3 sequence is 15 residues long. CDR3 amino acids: CASSLGTSGRRRQFF. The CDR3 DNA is TGCGCCAGCAGCCTCGGGACTAGCGGGAGAAGAAGGCAGTTCTTC.

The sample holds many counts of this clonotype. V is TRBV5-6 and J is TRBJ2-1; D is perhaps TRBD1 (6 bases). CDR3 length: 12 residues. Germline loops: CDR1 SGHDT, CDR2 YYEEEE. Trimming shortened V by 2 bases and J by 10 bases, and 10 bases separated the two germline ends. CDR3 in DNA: TGTGCCAGCAGCTTAACAGGGAGAGAGCAGTTCTTC. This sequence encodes CASSLTGREQFF.

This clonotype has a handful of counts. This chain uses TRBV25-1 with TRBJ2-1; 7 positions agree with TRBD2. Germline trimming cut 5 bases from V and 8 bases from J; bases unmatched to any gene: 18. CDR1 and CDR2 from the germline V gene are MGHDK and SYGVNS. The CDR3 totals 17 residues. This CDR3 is CASSPWEGSEFLDEQFF. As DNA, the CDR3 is TGTGCCAGCAGTCCCTGGGAGGGGTCCGAGTTTTTAGATGAGCAGTTCTTC.

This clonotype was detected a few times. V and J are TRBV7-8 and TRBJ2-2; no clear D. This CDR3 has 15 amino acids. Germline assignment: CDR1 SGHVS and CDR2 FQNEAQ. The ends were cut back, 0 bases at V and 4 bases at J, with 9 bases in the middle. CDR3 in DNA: TGTGCCAGCAGCTTAGCAATAGATCGCACCGGGGAGCTGTTTTTT. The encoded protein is CASSLAIDRTGELFF. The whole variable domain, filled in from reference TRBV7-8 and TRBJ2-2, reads GAGVSQSPRYKVAKRGQDVALRCDPISGHVSLFWYQQALGQGPEFLTYFQNEAQLDKSGLPSDRFFAERPEGSVSTLKIQRTQQEDSAVYLCASSLAIDRTGELFFGEGSRLTVL.

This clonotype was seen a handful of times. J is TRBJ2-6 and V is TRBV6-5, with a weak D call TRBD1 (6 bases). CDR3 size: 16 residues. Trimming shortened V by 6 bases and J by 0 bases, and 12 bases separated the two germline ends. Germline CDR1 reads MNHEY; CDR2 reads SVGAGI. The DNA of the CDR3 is TGTGCCAGCAGGGGGGCGAGGGACTCTGGGGCCAACGTCCTGACTTTC. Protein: CASRGARDSGANVLTF.

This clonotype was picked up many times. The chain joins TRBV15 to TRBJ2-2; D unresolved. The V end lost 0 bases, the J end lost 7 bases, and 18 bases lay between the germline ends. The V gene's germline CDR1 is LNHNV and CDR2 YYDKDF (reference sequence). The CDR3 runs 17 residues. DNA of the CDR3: TGTGCCACCAGCAGAGATGGTTGGGGTAATAAGATCGGGGAGCTGTTTTTT. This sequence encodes CATSRDGWGNKIGELFF.

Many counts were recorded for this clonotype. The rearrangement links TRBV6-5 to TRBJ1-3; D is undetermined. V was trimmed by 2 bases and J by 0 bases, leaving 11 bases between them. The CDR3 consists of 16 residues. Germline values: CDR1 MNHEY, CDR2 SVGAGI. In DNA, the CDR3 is TGTGCCAGCAGTTACAGAGGGAATCCCTCTGGAAACACCATATATTTT. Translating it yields CASSYRGNPSGNTIYF.

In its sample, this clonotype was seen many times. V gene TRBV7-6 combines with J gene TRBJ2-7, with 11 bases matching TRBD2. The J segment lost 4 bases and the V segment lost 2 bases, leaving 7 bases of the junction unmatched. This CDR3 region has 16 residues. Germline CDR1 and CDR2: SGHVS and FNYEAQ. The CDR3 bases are TGTGCCAGCAGCTTATCTAGCGGGGGGCAACGGTACGAGCAGTACTTC. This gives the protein CASSLSSGGQRYEQYF.

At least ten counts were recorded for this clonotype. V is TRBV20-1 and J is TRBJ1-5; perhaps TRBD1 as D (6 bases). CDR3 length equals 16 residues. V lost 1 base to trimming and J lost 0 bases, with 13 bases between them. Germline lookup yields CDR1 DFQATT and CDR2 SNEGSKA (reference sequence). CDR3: CSARVNRVDSNQPQHF. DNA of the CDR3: TGCAGTGCTAGAGTAAACAGGGTCGATAGCAATCAGCCCCAGCATTTT.

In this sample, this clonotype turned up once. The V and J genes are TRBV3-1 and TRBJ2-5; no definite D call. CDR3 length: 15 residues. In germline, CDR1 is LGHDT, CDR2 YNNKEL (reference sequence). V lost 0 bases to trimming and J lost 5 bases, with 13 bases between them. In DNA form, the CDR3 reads TGTGCCAGCAGCCAAGATGGGCGGAGCGCCGAGACCCAGTACTTC. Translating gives CASSQDGRSAETQYF.

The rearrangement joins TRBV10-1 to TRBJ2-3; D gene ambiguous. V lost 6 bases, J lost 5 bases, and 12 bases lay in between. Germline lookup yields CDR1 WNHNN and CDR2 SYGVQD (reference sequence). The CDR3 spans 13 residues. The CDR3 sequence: CASRPSQQDTQYF. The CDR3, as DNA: TGCGCCAGCAGACCCAGCCAGCAAGATACGCAGTATTTT.

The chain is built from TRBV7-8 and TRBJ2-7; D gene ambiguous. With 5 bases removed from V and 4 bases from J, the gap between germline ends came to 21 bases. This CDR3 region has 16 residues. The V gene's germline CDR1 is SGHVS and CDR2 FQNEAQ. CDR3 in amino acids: CASSRSSQVVLYEQYF. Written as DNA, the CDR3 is TGTGCCAGCAGCCGTTCGAGCCAGGTTGTTCTGTACGAGCAGTACTTC. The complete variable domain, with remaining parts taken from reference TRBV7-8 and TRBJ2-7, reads GAGVSQSPRYKVAKRGQDVALRCDPISGHVSLFWYQQALGQGPEFLTYFQNEAQLDKSGLPSDRFFAERPEGSVSTLKIQRTQQEDSAVYLCASSRSSQVVLYEQYFGPGTRLTVT.

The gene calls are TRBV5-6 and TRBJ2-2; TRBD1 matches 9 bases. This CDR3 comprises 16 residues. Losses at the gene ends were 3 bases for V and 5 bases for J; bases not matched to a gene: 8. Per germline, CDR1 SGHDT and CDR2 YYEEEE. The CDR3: CASSSHRGRYTGELFF. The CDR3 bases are TGTGCCAGCAGCTCTCACAGGGGGCGTTATACCGGGGAGCTGTTTTTT.

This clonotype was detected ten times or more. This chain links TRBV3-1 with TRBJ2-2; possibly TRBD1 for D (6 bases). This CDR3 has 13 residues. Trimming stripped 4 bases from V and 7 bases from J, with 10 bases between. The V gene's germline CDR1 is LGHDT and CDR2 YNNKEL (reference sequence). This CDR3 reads CASSPTGIGELFF. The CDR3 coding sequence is TGTGCCAGCAGCCCCACAGGGATCGGGGAGCTGTTTTTT.

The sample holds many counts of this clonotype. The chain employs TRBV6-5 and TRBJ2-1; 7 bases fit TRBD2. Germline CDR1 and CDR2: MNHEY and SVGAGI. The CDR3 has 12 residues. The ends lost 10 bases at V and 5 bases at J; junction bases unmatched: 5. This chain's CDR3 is CATSRGNNEQFF. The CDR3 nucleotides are TGTGCCACCTCGCGGGGGAACAATGAGCAGTTCTTC.